The clone carrying this TCR beta chain has just one count. This record comes from a study of blood T cell repertoires in COVID-19. Study summary: From T cells, B-cell-depleted T cells, or PBMCs came the material, which was cDNA or gDNA.

The CDR3 contains 14 residues. CDR1 is MGHDK and CDR2 is SYGVNS in the germline V gene. Trimming pared 4 bases from V and 4 bases from J, leaving 11 bases between. How the authors handled the data: The assay estimated nucleated cells by amplifying reference gene primers. TCRdb's copy holds only in-frame clones and misses some; the assay was immunoSEQ multiplex PCR. V and J calls and clone size are those listed in that table; D and trimming were worked out from the DNA. Of 350,000 to 400,000 clones in the sample, nearly 90% were seen once. The chain couples TRBV25-1 to TRBJ1-5; tentative D call: TRBD1 (5 bases). The sequence was obtained from a man aged 18-30 years with active or convalescent COVID-19. Sequencing input: peripheral blood. The CDR3: CASSGLGGNQPQHF. The DNA for the CDR3 is TGTGCCAGCAGTGGTCTCGGGGGAAATCAGCCCCAGCATTTT.